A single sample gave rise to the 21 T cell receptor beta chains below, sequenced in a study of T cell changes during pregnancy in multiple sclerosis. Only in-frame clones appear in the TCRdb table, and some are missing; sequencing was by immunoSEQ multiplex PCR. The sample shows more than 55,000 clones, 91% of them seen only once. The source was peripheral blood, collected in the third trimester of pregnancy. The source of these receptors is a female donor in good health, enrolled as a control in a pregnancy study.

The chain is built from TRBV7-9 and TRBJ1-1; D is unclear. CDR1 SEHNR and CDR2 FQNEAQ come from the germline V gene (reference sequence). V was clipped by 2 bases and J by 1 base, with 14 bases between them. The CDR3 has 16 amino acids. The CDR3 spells CASSLRAGGSNTEAFF. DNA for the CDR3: TGTGCCAGCAGCTTACGAGCGGGAGGGTCGAACACTGAAGCTTTCTTT.

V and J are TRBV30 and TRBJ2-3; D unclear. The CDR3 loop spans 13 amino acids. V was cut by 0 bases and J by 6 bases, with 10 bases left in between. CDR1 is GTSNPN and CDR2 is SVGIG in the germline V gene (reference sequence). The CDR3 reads CAWSVRSMDTQYF. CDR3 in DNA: TGTGCCTGGAGTGTACGGTCCATGGATACGCAGTATTTT.

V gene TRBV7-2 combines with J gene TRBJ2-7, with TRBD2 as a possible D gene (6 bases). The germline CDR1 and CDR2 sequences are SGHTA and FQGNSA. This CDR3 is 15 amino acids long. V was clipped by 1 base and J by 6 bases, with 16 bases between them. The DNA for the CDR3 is TGTGCCAGCAGCTTAGTGGCCAGCCCGGGGGTCGAGCAGTACTTC. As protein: CASSLVASPGVEQYF.

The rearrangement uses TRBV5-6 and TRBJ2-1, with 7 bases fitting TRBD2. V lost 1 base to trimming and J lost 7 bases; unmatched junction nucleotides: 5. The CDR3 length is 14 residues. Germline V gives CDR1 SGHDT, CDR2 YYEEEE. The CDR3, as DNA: TGTGCCAGCAGCTTGCCAGCGGGGACTAATGAGCAGTTCTTC. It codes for CASSLPAGTNEQFF.

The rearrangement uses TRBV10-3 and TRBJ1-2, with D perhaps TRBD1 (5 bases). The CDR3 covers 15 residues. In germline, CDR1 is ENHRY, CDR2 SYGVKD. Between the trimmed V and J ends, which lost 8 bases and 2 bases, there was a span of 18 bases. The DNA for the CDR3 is TGTGCCATCTCTAGATCGCAGGGAAAAAACTATGGCTACACCTTC. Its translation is CAISRSQGKNYGYTF.

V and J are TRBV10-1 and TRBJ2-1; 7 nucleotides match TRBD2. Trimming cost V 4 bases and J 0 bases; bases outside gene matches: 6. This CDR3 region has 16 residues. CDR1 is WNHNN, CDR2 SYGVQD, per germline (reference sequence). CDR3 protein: CASSGGRGSSYNEQFF. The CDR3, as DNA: TGCGCCAGCAGTGGCGGGCGGGGGAGCTCCTACAATGAGCAGTTCTTC.

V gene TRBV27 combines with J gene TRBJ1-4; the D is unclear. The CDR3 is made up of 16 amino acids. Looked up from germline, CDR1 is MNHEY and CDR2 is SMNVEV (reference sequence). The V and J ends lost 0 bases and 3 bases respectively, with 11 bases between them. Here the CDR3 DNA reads TGTGCCAGCAGTTTATCGGAGGGTTCGGCTAATGAAAAACTGTTTTTT. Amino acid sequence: CASSLSEGSANEKLFF.

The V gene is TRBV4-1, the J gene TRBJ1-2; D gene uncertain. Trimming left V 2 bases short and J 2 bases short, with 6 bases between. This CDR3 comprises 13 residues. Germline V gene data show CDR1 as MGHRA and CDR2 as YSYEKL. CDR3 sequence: CASSQPRNYGYTF. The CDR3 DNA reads TGCGCCAGCAGCCAACCGCGGAACTATGGCTACACCTTC.

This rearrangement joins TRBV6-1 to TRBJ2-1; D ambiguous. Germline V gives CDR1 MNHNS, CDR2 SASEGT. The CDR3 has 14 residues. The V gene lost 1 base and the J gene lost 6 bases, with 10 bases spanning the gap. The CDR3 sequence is CASSEGQASNEQFF. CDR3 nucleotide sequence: TGTGCCAGCAGTGAAGGGCAGGCGTCCAATGAGCAGTTCTTC.

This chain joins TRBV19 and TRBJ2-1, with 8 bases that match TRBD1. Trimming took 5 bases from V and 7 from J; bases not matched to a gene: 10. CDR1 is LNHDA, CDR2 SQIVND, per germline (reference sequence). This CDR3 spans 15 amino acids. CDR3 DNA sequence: TGTGCCAGTAGTTTAGGTACCAGGGGGCGGAATGAGCAGTTCTTC. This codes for CASSLGTRGRNEQFF. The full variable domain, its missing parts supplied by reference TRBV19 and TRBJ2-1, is DGGITQSPKYLFRKEGQNVTLSCEQNLNHDAMYWYRQDPGQGLRLIYYSQIVNDFQKGDIAEGYSVSREKKESFPLTVTSAQKNPTAFYLCASSLGTRGRNEQFFGPGTRLTVL.

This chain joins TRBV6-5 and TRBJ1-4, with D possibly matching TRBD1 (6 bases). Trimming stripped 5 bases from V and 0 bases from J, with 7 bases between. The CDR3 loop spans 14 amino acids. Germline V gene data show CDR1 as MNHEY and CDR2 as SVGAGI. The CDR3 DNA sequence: TGTGCCAGCAGTCGACAGGCAACTAATGAAAAACTGTTTTTT. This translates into CASSRQATNEKLFF.

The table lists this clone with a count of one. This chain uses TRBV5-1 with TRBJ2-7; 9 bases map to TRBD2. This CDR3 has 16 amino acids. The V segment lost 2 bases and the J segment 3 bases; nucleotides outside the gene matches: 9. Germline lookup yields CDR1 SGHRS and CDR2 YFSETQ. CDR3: CASSFGETSGSYEQYF. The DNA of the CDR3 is TGCGCCAGCAGCTTTGGAGAGACTAGCGGAAGCTACGAGCAGTACTTC.

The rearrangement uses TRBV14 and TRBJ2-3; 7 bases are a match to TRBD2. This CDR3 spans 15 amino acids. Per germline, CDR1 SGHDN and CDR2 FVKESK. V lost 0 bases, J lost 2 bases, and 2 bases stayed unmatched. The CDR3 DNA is TGTGCCAGCAGCCAAGAGAGGGACTACACAGATACGCAGTATTTT. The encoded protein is CASSQERDYTDTQYF.

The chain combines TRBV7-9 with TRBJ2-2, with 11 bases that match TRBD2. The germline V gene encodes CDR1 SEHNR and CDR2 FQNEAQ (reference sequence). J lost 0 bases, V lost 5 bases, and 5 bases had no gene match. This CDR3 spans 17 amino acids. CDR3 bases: TGTGCCAGCAGCGCAGCTAGCGGGGGGCCGAACACCGGGGAGCTGTTTTTT. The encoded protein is CASSAASGGPNTGELFF. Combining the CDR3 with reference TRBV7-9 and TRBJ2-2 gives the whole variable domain DTGVSQNPRHKITKRGQNVTFRCDPISEHNRLYWYRQTLGQGPEFLTYFQNEAQLEKSRLLSDRFSAERPKGSFSTLEIQRTEQGDSAMYLCASSAASGGPNTGELFFGEGSRLTVL.

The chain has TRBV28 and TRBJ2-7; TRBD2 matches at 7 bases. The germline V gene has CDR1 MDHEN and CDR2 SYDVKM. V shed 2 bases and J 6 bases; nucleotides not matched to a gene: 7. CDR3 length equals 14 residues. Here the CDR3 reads CASSLVGGTSEQYF. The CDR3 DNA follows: TGTGCCAGCAGTTTAGTGGGAGGGACCTCCGAGCAGTACTTC.

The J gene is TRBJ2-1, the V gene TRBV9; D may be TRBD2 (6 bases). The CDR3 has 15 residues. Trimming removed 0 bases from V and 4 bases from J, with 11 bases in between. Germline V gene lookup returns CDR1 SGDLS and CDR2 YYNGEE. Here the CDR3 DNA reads TGTGCCAGCAGCGTAGGCGGGGCCTTGTACAATGAGCAGTTCTTC. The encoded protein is CASSVGGALYNEQFF.

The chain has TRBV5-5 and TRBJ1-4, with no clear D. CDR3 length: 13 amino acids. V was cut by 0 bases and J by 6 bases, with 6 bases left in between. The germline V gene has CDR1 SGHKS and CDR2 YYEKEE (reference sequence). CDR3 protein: CASSLVSDEKLFF. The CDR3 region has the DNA TGTGCCAGCAGCTTGGTGTCAGATGAAAAACTGTTTTTT.

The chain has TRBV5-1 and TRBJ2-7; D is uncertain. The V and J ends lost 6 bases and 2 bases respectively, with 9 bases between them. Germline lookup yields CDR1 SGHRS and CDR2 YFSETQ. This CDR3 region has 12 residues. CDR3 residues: CASKANAYEQYF. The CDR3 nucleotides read TGCGCCAGCAAAGCGAATGCCTACGAGCAGTACTTC.

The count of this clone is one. Written as DNA, the CDR3 is TGTGCCAGAAGCTTGTCCCCGACCGGGGACAGATCTACGAAGACTGAAGCTTTCTTT. Amino acid sequence: CARSLSPTGDRSTKTEAFF. This sequence joins TRBV5-3 and TRBJ1-1; 7 positions match TRBD1. TRBV5-3 is treated as an ORF (open reading frame) with a function not yet certain. The CDR3 covers 19 residues. V lost 1 base and J lost 5; bases outside the gene matches: 20.

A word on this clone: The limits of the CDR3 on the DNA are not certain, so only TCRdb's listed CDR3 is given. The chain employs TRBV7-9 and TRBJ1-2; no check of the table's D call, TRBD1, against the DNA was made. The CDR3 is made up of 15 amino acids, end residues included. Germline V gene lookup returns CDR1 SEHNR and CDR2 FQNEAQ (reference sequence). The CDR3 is CASSLGFGQGIYSTF.

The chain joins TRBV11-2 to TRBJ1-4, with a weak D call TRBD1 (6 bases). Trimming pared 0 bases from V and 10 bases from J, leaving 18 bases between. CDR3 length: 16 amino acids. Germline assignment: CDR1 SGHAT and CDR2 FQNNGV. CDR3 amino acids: CASSLDPGAFRGKLFF. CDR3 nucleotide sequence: TGTGCCAGCAGCTTAGATCCAGGGGCCTTCCGTGGAAAACTGTTTTTT. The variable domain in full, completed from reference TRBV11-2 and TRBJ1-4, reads EAGVAQSPRYKIIEKRQSVAFWCNPISGHATLYWYQQILGQGPKLLIQFQNNGVVDDSQLPKDRFSAERLKGVDSTLKIQPAKLEDSAVYLCASSLDPGAFRGKLFFGSGTQLSVL.